Each of the 21 T cell receptor beta chains below was sequenced from the same sample in a study of blood T cell repertoires in COVID-19. Only in-frame clones appear in the TCRdb table, and some are missing; sequencing was by immunoSEQ multiplex PCR. Found here are just under 55,000 clones, around 83% of them singletons; the top ten hold under 2%. The sequenced material came from peripheral blood. The receptors were sampled from an older woman with acute or convalescent COVID-19.

The V gene is TRBV28, the J gene TRBJ2-5; tentative D call: TRBD1 (5 bases). Germline V gene sequence: CDR1 MDHEN, CDR2 SYDVKM. V gave up 5 bases and J gave up 0 bases, with 13 bases separating them. This CDR3 is built from 15 residues. CDR3 protein: CASSPTRVNQETQYF. The CDR3 coding sequence is TGTGCCAGCAGTCCCACCAGGGTTAACCAAGAGACCCAGTACTTC. Supplemented by reference TRBV28 and TRBJ2-5, the full variable domain reads DVKVTQSSRYLVKRTGEKVFLECVQDMDHENMFWYRQDPGLGLRLIYFSYDVKMKEKGDIPEGYSVSREKKERFSLILESASTNQTSMYLCASSPTRVNQETQYFGPGTRLLVL.

The chain joins TRBV5-1 to TRBJ2-7; no firm D call. Germline V lookup: CDR1 SGHRS, CDR2 YFSETQ. CDR3 size: 13 residues. V was shortened by 0 bases and J by 5 bases, with 9 bases between the two germline ends. The CDR3 spells CASSLEYNNEQYF. The CDR3 bases are TGCGCCAGCAGCTTGGAATACAATAACGAGCAGTACTTC.

The genes are TRBV6-5 and TRBJ2-5; TRBD1 aligns across 11 bases. Germline V CDR1 and CDR2: MNHEY, SVGAGI. There are 16 residues in the CDR3. With 2 bases clipped from V and 6 bases from J, the junction kept 8 bases outside the gene matches. The CDR3 spells CASSYAPGQGAKTQYF. The CDR3 DNA sequence: TGTGCCAGCAGTTACGCGCCCGGACAGGGGGCGAAGACCCAGTACTTC.

CDR3 DNA: TGTGCCAGCAGCTTCAGGGGATACGGCTACACCTTC. Residues: CASSFRGYGYTF. This sequence joins TRBV11-2 and TRBJ1-2, with a weak D call TRBD1 (6 bases). Germline assignment: CDR1 SGHAT and CDR2 FQNNGV. V lost 3 bases to trimming and J lost 8 bases, with 10 bases between them. The length of the CDR3 is 12 residues. Complete variable domain (other parts from reference TRBV11-2 and TRBJ1-2): EAGVAQSPRYKIIEKRQSVAFWCNPISGHATLYWYQQILGQGPKLLIQFQNNGVVDDSQLPKDRFSAERLKGVDSTLKIQPAKLEDSAVYLCASSFRGYGYTFGSGTRLTVV.

This clone has just one count. The J gene is TRBJ2-3, the V gene TRBV6-5; no reliable D call. The germline V gene has CDR1 MNHEY and CDR2 SVGAGI. This CDR3 region has 14 residues. With 0 bases removed from V and 6 bases from J, the gap between germline ends came to 10 bases. CDR3 in DNA: TGTGCCAGCAGTTACTCTCTTGCGGAGGATACGCAGTATTTT. Residues: CASSYSLAEDTQYF.

The V gene is TRBV7-8, the J gene TRBJ2-1; D gene unclear. The V gene lost 1 base and the J gene lost 8 bases, with 9 bases spanning the gap. This CDR3 comprises 13 residues. From germline, CDR1 is SGHVS and CDR2 FQNEAQ. The chain's CDR3 is CASSLDLQDEQFF. The CDR3, as DNA: TGTGCCAGCAGCTTAGACTTGCAGGATGAGCAGTTCTTC.

The chain links TRBV4-2 to TRBJ2-7; TRBD2 matches 16 bases. CDR1 is LGHNA and CDR2 is YNFKEQ in the germline V gene. The V segment lost 1 base and the J segment 4 bases; nucleotides outside the gene matches: 10. The CDR3 is made up of 19 amino acids. The CDR3: CASSQAPGTSGRAKYEQYF. The CDR3 coding sequence is TGTGCCAGCAGCCAAGCCCCCGGGACTAGCGGGAGGGCTAAGTACGAGCAGTACTTC.

The chain joins TRBV7-2 to TRBJ2-3; D not certain. The V gene's germline CDR1 is SGHTA and CDR2 FQGNSA. The length of the CDR3 is 14 residues. V was shortened by 4 bases and J by 5 bases, with 13 bases between the two germline ends. The CDR3 DNA reads TGTGCCAGCAGCTCAGGCGTTGCGAGAGATACGCAGTATTTT. It specifies CASSSGVARDTQYF.

This chain connects TRBV27 to TRBJ2-2; D call uncertain. The V and J ends lost 2 bases and 8 bases respectively, with 6 bases between them. Germline lookup yields CDR1 MNHEY and CDR2 SMNVEV (reference sequence). The CDR3 runs to 12 residues. CDR3 sequence reads: CASSLPGGELFF. The CDR3, as DNA: TGTGCCAGCAGTTTACCCGGTGGGGAGCTGTTTTTT.

This chain uses TRBV12-3 or TRBV12-4 with TRBJ2-1; the D gene is possibly TRBD2 (6 bases). The CDR3 has 12 amino acids. Trimming pared 5 bases from V and 12 bases from J, leaving 14 bases between. CDR3: CASSEIAEVQFF. As DNA, the CDR3 is TGTGCCAGCAGTGAAATAGCGGAGGTGCAGTTCTTC.

The chain joins TRBV6-5 to TRBJ1-6; 7 bases map to TRBD1. The CDR3 contains 13 residues. Looked up from germline, CDR1 is MNHEY and CDR2 is SVGAGI. Trimming took 4 bases from V and 10 from J; bases not matched to a gene: 4. The CDR3, as DNA: TGTGCCAGCAGTTGGCGGGACAGCTCACCCCTCCACTTT. It encodes CASSWRDSSPLHF.

The chain is built from TRBV7-2 and TRBJ2-1; 9 positions match TRBD2. The CDR3 consists of 16 residues. Germline CDR1 reads SGHTA; CDR2 reads FQGNSA. Trimming cost V 4 bases and J 8 bases; bases outside gene matches: 12. DNA for the CDR3: TGTGCCAGCAGCTCCCGGAGTGCGCGGGAGGGCTATGAGCAGTTCTTC. It codes for CASSSRSAREGYEQFF.

This clone was detected once. The V and J genes are TRBV5-4 and TRBJ2-2, with TRBD1 matching 8 bases. Germline loops: CDR1 SGHNT, CDR2 YYREEE (reference sequence). This CDR3 comprises 17 residues. The J segment lost 5 bases and the V segment lost 3 bases, leaving 12 bases of the junction unmatched. The DNA for the CDR3 is TGTGCCAGCAGCTCACACGACAGGGGTGGTAGGACCGGGGAGCTGTTTTTT. Encoded protein: CASSSHDRGGRTGELFF.

V usage is TRBV27 and J usage is TRBJ1-1, with TRBD1 matching 8 bases. The V and J ends lost 6 bases and 1 base, in that order; junction bases with no gene match: 13. Germline V gives CDR1 MNHEY, CDR2 SMNVEV (reference sequence). The CDR3 loop spans 17 amino acids. CDR3 amino acids: CASSHKLGTGTNTEAFF. The CDR3 DNA sequence: TGTGCCAGCAGCCACAAACTGGGGACAGGAACGAACACTGAAGCTTTCTTT.

The chain recombines TRBV18 with TRBJ1-4; D not resolved. Trimming cost V 4 bases and J 7 bases, with 13 bases left between them. The germline V gene has CDR1 KGHSH and CDR2 LQKENI. The length of the CDR3 is 14 residues. The CDR3 loop is CASSQGLRGEKLFF. CDR3 nucleotide sequence: TGTGCCAGCTCACAGGGCCTCCGGGGTGAAAAACTGTTTTTT.

CDR3 in DNA: TGTGCCAGCAGCCCCTGGCAGGGGCGTACTGAAGCTTTCTTT. It specifies CASSPWQGRTEAFF. The J gene is TRBJ1-1, the V gene TRBV7-9, with TRBD1 as a possible D gene (6 bases). The CDR3 loop spans 14 amino acids. Germline V gene sequence: CDR1 SEHNR, CDR2 FQNEAQ (reference sequence). Trimming took 5 bases from V and 5 from J, leaving 15 bases between them.

The chain employs TRBV3-1 (or the pseudogene TRBV3-2) and TRBJ1-1; 10 bases match TRBD1. Trimming at V came to 4 bases and at J to 8 bases, leaving 4 bases not matched to a gene. The CDR3 length is 13 residues. Germline assignment: CDR1 LGHDT and CDR2 YNNKEL (reference sequence). CDR3 amino acids: CASSPGQGMEAFF. The CDR3 bases are TGTGCCAGCAGCCCGGGACAGGGGATGGAAGCTTTCTTT.

This sequence joins TRBV27 and TRBJ2-5; TRBD2 matches 7 bases. CDR1 and CDR2 (germline): MNHEY, SMNVEV (reference sequence). This CDR3 region has 17 residues. The V segment lost 2 bases and the J segment 4 bases; nucleotides outside the gene matches: 13. The CDR3 nucleotides read TGTGCCAGCAGTTTAGCAACACTAGCGTCCTCGGGAGAGACCCAGTACTTC. It specifies CASSLATLASSGETQYF.

This chain uses TRBV12-3 or TRBV12-4 with TRBJ1-1; D not resolved. The CDR3 runs to 12 residues. Trimming left V 2 bases short and J 7 bases short, with 8 bases between. The CDR3, as DNA: TGTGCCAGCAGTTTAATGGCCAATGAAGCTTTCTTT. Residues: CASSLMANEAFF.

In its sample, this clone was seen a few times. V is TRBV5-6 and J is TRBJ1-1; D may be TRBD1 (6 bases). CDR3 length: 15 amino acids. Germline V gene sequence: CDR1 SGHDT, CDR2 YYEEEE. Trimming pared 3 bases from V and 2 bases from J, leaving 14 bases between. The CDR3 DNA sequence: TGTGCCAGCAGCTGGTTGGACAGCCGAAACACTGAAGCTTTCTTT. This translates into CASSWLDSRNTEAFF.

This sequence joins TRBV3-1 (or the pseudogene TRBV3-2) and TRBJ2-5; D perhaps matches TRBD2 (5 bases). The CDR3 has 15 residues. The V gene's germline CDR1 is LGHDT and CDR2 YNNKEL (reference sequence). The V and J ends lost 2 bases and 4 bases respectively, with 14 bases between them. CDR3 protein: CASSQSVLASETQYF. The CDR3 DNA reads as TGTGCCAGCAGCCAAAGTGTCCTAGCTTCAGAGACCCAGTACTTC.